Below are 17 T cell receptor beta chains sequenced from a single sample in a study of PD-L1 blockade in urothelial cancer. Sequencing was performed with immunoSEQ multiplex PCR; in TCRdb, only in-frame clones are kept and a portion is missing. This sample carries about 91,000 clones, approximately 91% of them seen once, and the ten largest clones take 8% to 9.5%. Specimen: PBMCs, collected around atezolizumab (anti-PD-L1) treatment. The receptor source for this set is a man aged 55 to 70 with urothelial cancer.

The CDR3 here is CASSLTGLGPQHF. The CDR3 DNA reads TGTGCCAGCAGCCTGACAGGCCTAGGGCCCCAGCATTTT. The V gene is TRBV7-2, the J gene TRBJ1-5; weak D call: TRBD1 (6 bases). The CDR3 runs 13 residues. CDR1 is SGHTA, CDR2 FQGNSA, per germline. Trimming left V 5 bases short and J 9 bases short, with 14 bases between.

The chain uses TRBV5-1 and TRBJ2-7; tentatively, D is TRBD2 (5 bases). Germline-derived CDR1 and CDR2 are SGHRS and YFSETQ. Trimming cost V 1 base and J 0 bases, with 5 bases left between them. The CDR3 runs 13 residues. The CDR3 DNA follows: TGCGCCAGCAGCTTGACTAGCTCCTACGAGCAGTACTTC. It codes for CASSLTSSYEQYF.

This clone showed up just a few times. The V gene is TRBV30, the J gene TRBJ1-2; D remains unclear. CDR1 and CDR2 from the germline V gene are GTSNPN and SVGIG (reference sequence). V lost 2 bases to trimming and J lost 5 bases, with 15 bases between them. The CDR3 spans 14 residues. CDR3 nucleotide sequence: TGTGCCTGGAGTAACCCTTTAAGAGGATATGGCTACACCTTC. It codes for CAWSNPLRGYGYTF.

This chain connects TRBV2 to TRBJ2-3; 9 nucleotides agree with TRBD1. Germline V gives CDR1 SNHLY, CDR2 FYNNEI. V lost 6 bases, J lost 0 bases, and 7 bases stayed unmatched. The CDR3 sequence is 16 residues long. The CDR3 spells CASRLTGTGSTDTQYF. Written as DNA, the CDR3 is TGTGCCAGCAGATTGACCGGGACAGGGAGCACAGATACGCAGTATTTT.

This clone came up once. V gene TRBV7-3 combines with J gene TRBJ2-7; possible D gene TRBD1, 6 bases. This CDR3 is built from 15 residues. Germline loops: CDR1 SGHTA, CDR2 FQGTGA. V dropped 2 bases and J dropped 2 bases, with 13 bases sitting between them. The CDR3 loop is CASSLGQGPTYEQYF. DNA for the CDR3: TGTGCCAGCAGCTTAGGTCAGGGGCCCACCTACGAGCAGTACTTC.

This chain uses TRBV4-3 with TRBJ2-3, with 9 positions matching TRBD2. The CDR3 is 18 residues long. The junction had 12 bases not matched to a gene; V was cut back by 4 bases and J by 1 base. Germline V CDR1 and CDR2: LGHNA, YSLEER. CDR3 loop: CASSPHAASGDGTDTQYF. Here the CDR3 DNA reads TGCGCCAGCAGCCCTCATGCGGCTAGCGGGGATGGCACAGATACGCAGTATTTT.

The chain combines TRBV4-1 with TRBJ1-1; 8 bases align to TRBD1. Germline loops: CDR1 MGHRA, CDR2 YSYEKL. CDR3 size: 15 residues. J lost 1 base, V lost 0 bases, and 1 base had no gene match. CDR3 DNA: TGCGCCAGCAGCCAAGAAGACAGGGGGAACACTGAAGCTTTCTTT. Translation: CASSQEDRGNTEAFF.

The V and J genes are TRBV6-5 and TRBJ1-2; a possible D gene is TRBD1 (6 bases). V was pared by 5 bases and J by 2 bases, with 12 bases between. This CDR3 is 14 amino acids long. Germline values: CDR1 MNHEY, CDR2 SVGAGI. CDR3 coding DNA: TGTGCCAGCAGTCCGGACAGTTGGAACTATGGCTACACCTTC. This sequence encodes CASSPDSWNYGYTF.

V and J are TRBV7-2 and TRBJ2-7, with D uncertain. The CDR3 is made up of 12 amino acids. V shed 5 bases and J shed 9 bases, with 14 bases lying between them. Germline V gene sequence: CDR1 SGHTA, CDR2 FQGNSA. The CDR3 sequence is CASSPPGLVQYF. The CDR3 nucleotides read TGTGCCAGCAGCCCCCCCGGTTTGGTGCAGTACTTC.

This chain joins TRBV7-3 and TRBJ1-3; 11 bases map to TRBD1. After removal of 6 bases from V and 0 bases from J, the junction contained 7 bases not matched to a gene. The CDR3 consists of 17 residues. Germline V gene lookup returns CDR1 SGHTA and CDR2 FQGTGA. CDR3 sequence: CASSQAGTGGSGNTIYF. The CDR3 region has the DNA TGTGCCAGCAGTCAGGCCGGGACAGGGGGCTCTGGAAACACCATATATTTT. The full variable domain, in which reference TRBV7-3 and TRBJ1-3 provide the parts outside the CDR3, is GAGVSQTPSNKVTEKGKYVELRCDPISGHTALYWYRQSLGQGPEFLIYFQGTGAADDSGLPNDRFFAVRPEGSVSTLKIQRTERGDSAVYLCASSQAGTGGSGNTIYFGEGSWLTVV.

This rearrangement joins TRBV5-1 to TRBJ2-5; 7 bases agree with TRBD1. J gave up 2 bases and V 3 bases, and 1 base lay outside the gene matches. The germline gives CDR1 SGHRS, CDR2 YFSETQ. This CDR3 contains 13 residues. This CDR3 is CASSWDRQETQYF. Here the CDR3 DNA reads TGCGCCAGCAGCTGGGACAGACAAGAGACCCAGTACTTC.

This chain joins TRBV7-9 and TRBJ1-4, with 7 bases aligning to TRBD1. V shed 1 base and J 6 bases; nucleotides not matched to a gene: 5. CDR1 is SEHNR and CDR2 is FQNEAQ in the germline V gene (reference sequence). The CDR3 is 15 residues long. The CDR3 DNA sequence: TGTGCCAGCAGCTTAGACAGGGGTAGGGATGAAAAACTGTTTTTT. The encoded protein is CASSLDRGRDEKLFF.

This CDR3 is CASSSRTGQETQYF. In nucleotides, the CDR3 is TGCGCCAGCAGCTCTAGGACAGGGCAAGAGACCCAGTACTTC. The V call is TRBV5-1, the J call TRBJ2-5; 8 bases match TRBD1. The CDR3 has 14 residues. With V trimmed by 3 bases and J by 2 bases, 3 bases remained unmatched. CDR1 is SGHRS, CDR2 YFSETQ, per germline. The full variable domain, with the rest looked up from reference TRBV5-1 and TRBJ2-5, is KAGVTQTPRYLIKTRGQQVTLSCSPISGHRSVSWYQQTPGQGLQFLFEYFSETQRNKGNFPGRFSGRQFSNSRSEMNVSTLELGDSALYLCASSSRTGQETQYFGPGTRLLVL.

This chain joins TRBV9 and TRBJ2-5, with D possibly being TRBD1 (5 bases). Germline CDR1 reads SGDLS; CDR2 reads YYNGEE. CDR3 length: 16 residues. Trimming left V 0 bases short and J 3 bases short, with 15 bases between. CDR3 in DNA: TGTGCCAGCAGCGTAGATTCTAGGGGCGCGGAAGAGACCCAGTACTTC. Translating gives CASSVDSRGAEETQYF. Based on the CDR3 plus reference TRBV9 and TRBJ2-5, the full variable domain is DSGVTQTPKHLITATGQRVTLRCSPRSGDLSVYWYQQSLDQGLQFLIQYYNGEERAKGNILERFSAQQFPDLHSELNLSSLELGDSALYFCASSVDSRGAEETQYFGPGTRLLVL.

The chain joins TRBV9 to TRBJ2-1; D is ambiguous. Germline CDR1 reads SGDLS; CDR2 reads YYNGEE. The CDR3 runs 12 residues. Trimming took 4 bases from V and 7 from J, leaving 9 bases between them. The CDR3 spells CASSPSLNEQFF. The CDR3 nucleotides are TGTGCCAGCAGCCCCTCCTTAAATGAGCAGTTCTTC.

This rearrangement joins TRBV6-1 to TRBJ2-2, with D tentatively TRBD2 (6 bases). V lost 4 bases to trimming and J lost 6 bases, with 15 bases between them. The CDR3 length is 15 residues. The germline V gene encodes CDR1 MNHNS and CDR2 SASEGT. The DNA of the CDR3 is TGTGCCAGCAGTGTCCAAGGGGAGGTGGCCGGGGAGCTGTTTTTT. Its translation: CASSVQGEVAGELFF.

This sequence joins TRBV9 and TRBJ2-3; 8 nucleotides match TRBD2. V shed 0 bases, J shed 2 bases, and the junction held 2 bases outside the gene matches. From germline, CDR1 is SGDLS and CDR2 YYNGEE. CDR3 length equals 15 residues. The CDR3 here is CASSVGRGVTDTQYF. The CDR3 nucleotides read TGTGCCAGCAGCGTAGGGCGGGGGGTCACAGATACGCAGTATTTT.